This TCR beta chain was observed in a study of long-term antiretroviral therapy in people with HIV. Runs used v3.0 of the immunoSEQ assay and were done at survey level. TCRdb keeps only in-frame clones here, not all; method: immunoSEQ multiplex PCR. The table has some 30,000 clones, about 90% seen once; the top ten hold 10% to 15%. The CDR3 length is 14 residues. CDR1 and CDR2 (germline): SEHNR, FQNEAQ (reference sequence). The V gene lost 5 bases and the J gene lost 0 bases, with 11 bases spanning the gap. The rearrangement joins TRBV7-9 to TRBJ2-7, with D tentatively TRBD1 (5 bases). The TCR comes from a man aged 18 to 29 with HIV. Specimen: unsorted PBMCs, collected 1.1 years after starting antiretroviral therapy. CDR3 bases: TGTGCCAGCAGCCCCCAGGGCCTCTCCTACGAGCAGTACTTC. Its translation is CASSPQGLSYEQYF.